This TCR beta chain came from a study of vaccination and CD4 T cells after COVID-19. Trimming removed 3 bases from V and 4 bases from J; junction bases left unmatched: 4. Germline-derived CDR1 and CDR2 are LGHNA and YNFKEQ. The CDR3 is made up of 17 amino acids. For this clonotype: Its target is unknown.

Sequencing of DNA taken from cultured CD4+ T cells relied on the Oncomine TCR Beta short-read assay. Using its own MiXCR run on the PCR reads, TCRdb lists one record per CDR3 protein. This sample has 15,000 to 19,000 distinct CDR3 sequences, with roughly 52% found just once. Treatment given: approximately 9-day PBMC culture with coronavirus spike peptide pools or control peptides (ViraFEST assay). Expanded clonotypes were found by TCR sequencing after peptide-pool stimulation (ViraFEST). This receptor was taken from a human donor who had recovered from COVID-19. The V call is TRBV4-2, the J call TRBJ2-1, with 15 positions matching TRBD2. The specimen was CD4+ T cells from blood, cultured in vitro, collected before SARS-CoV-2 vaccination. The CDR3 DNA sequence: TGTGCCAGCAGCCATATCGGGACTAGCGGGGGGTACAATGAGCAGTTCTTC. Amino acids: CASSHIGTSGGYNEQFF.